This TCR beta chain was retrieved from a study of PD-1 blockade in classical Hodgkin lymphoma. Generated by immunoSEQ multiplex PCR, the TCRdb table keeps only in-frame clones and is missing some. The profile shows about 60,000 clones, about 90% of them singletons. Germline V gene lookup returns CDR1 LNHDA and CDR2 SQIVND (reference sequence). This CDR3 spans 14 amino acids. Trimming at V came to 3 bases and at J to 6 bases, leaving 5 bases not matched to a gene. Indicated time point: cycle 4 day 1 (C4D1), after more than five weeks of nivolumab. All trial patients relapsed after autologous stem cell transplantation. Study outcomes and limitations: With respect to the repertoire differences, their causes, possibly disease activity or prior therapy, remain undefined. Newly diagnosed patients had baseline TCR diversity that was reportedly lower than that of healthy donors.

With respect to this clone: Antigen specificity is unknown.

Here the sequenced sample was peripheral blood mononuclear cells (PBMCs), taken before the fourth cycle of nivolumab. This chain uses TRBV19 with TRBJ1-5; 7 bases fit TRBD1. This TCR derives from a human donor with classical Hodgkin lymphoma. CDR3 amino acids: CASSIRQGGQPQHF. CDR3 DNA: TGTGCCAGTAGTATCCGACAGGGCGGTCAGCCCCAGCATTTT.